The source of this T cell receptor beta chain is a study of blood T cell repertoires in COVID-19. Study-level information: COVID-19 samples from acute and convalescent phases originated in the United States, Italy and Spain. Nucleic acid was either cDNA or gDNA, and it came from T cells, B-cell-depleted T cells, or PBMCs.

Deletions cut 3 bases from V and 6 bases from J, with 5 bases between. Germline CDR1 is LGHDT and CDR2 is YNNKEL (reference sequence). The CDR3 runs to 11 residues. Under the authors' procedure: Estimates of nucleated cell counts were drawn from the amplification of reference gene primers. Assay used: immunoSEQ multiplex PCR; TCRdb lists only in-frame clones, some missing. Clone size and the V and J calls come from that table; the DNA yielded D and trimming. The sample consists of nearly 250,000 clones, roughly 79% of them appearing once. Sample: peripheral blood. The rearrangement uses TRBV3-1 (or the pseudogene TRBV3-2) and TRBJ1-2, with D unresolved. This receptor was obtained from a woman aged 80 or over with acute or convalescent COVID-19. The DNA for the CDR3 is TGTGCCAGCAGCCACGAGGATGGCTACACCTTC. It specifies CASSHEDGYTF.